A single sample gave rise to the 16 T cell receptor beta chains below, sequenced in a study of memory CD4+ T cells and cytomegalovirus serostatus. Single viable CD3+CD4+CD8-CD45RO+ cells were sorted as the memory CD4+ T cells. The data were produced by immunoSEQ multiplex PCR, yet TCRdb's version contains in-frame clones alone and is incomplete. The sample includes some 59,000 clones, around 86% of them seen just once. The sequencing input was memory CD4+ T cells from blood. These receptors came from an adult in good health and CMV-seronegative.

This chain links TRBV28 with TRBJ1-4; 11 nucleotides align to TRBD1. The CDR3 runs 16 residues. J lost 0 bases, V lost 5 bases, and 2 bases had no gene match. The V gene's germline CDR1 is MDHEN and CDR2 SYDVKM. As DNA, the CDR3 is TGTGCCAGCAGTCGGGACAGGGGGTCAACTAATGAAAAACTGTTTTTT. Protein: CASSRDRGSTNEKLFF. The entire variable domain, with the rest obtained from reference TRBV28 and TRBJ1-4, is as follows: DVKVTQSSRYLVKRTGEKVFLECVQDMDHENMFWYRQDPGLGLRLIYFSYDVKMKEKGDIPEGYSVSREKKERFSLILESASTNQTSMYLCASSRDRGSTNEKLFFGSGTQLSVL.

CDR3 loop: CASSPNEDYGYTF. Written as DNA, the CDR3 is TGTGCCAGCTCACCTAATGAGGACTATGGCTACACCTTC. The chain is built from TRBV18 and TRBJ1-2, with D uncertain. The CDR3 consists of 13 residues. The V gene lost 3 bases and the J gene lost 3 bases, with 8 bases spanning the gap. Germline-derived CDR1 and CDR2 are KGHSH and LQKENI.

The gene calls are TRBV5-6 and TRBJ2-3; the D is unclear. The CDR3 is 13 residues long. Trimming pared 4 bases from V and 3 bases from J, leaving 9 bases between. Per the germline V gene, CDR1 is SGHDT and CDR2 is YYEEEE. CDR3 bases: TGTGCCAGCAGCCAGGTGGGGACAGATACGCAGTATTTT. Its translation is CASSQVGTDTQYF.

The chain joins TRBV7-8 to TRBJ1-4, with TRBD1 identical over 9 bases. CDR1 and CDR2 (germline): SGHVS, FQNEAQ. The CDR3 runs 14 residues. V trimming: 5 bases; J trimming: 9 bases; junction bases outside the gene matches: 7. The CDR3 sequence is CASSGRTGDQKLFF. Written as DNA, the CDR3 is TGTGCCAGCAGCGGACGGACAGGGGATCAAAAACTGTTTTTT.

The V gene is TRBV7-6, the J gene TRBJ2-1, with 9 nucleotides matching TRBD2. The V gene end was trimmed by 6 bases and the J gene end by 0 bases; junction bases not matched to a gene: 9. Germline lookup yields CDR1 SGHVS and CDR2 FNYEAQ. This CDR3 contains 17 residues. The CDR3 loop is CASSYTGTSSSYNEQFF. The CDR3 coding sequence is TGTGCCAGCAGTTATACCGGGACTAGCAGCTCCTACAATGAGCAGTTCTTC. The whole variable domain, filled in from reference TRBV7-6 and TRBJ2-1, reads GAGVSQSPRYKVTKRGQDVALRCDPISGHVSLYWYRQALGQGPEFLTYFNYEAQQDKSGLPNDRFSAERPEGSISTLTIQRTEQRDSAMYRCASSYTGTSSSYNEQFFGPGTRLTVL.

This clone has only a few counts. This chain connects TRBV11-1 to TRBJ2-1; 10 nucleotides match TRBD1. The CDR3 extends over 15 amino acids. Per the germline V gene, CDR1 is SGHAT and CDR2 is FQDESV (reference sequence). The J segment lost 2 bases and the V segment lost 5 bases, leaving 3 bases of the junction unmatched. In DNA form, the CDR3 reads TGTGCCAGCAGCAAGACAGGGGGCGCCTACAATGAGCAGTTCTTC. Translation: CASSKTGGAYNEQFF. The full variable domain, completed using reference TRBV11-1 and TRBJ2-1, is EAEVAQSPRYKITEKSQAVAFWCDPISGHATLYWYRQILGQGPELLVQFQDESVVDDSQLPKDRFSAERLKGVDSTLKIQPAELGDSAMYLCASSKTGGAYNEQFFGPGTRLTVL.

The sample holds a few counts of this clone. This rearrangement joins TRBV10-3 to TRBJ1-5, with D unclear. Between the trimmed V and J ends, which lost 0 bases and 10 bases, there was a span of 13 bases. Germline-derived CDR1 and CDR2 are ENHRY and SYGVKD. This CDR3 comprises 14 residues. The chain's CDR3 is CAISESGRENPQHF. CDR3 DNA: TGTGCCATCAGTGAGTCTGGGAGGGAAAACCCCCAGCATTTT.

The chain has TRBV11-2 and TRBJ1-6, with D possibly being TRBD1 (6 bases). V was trimmed by 1 base and J by 10 bases, leaving 14 bases between them. This CDR3 is 15 amino acids long. From germline, CDR1 is SGHAT and CDR2 FQNNGV. CDR3 protein: CASSLGRDIGSPLHF. The CDR3 nucleotides are TGTGCCAGCAGCTTAGGACGGGACATTGGGTCACCCCTCCACTTT.

The chain uses TRBV7-7 and TRBJ2-3; D possibly corresponds to TRBD1 (6 bases). The germline V gene has CDR1 SSHAT and CDR2 FNYEAQ (reference sequence). Deletions cut 3 bases from V and 4 bases from J, with 8 bases between. The CDR3 contains 13 residues. The CDR3 nucleotides are TGTGCCAGCAGCTTGAACAGGGCAGATACGCAGTATTTT. It is translated as CASSLNRADTQYF.

The chain links TRBV18 to TRBJ2-2; the D gene is possibly TRBD2 (5 bases). The CDR3 extends over 16 amino acids. Germline lookup yields CDR1 KGHSH and CDR2 LQKENI. The V end lost 0 bases, the J end lost 0 bases, and 8 bases lay between the germline ends. This CDR3 is CASSPPVGANTGELFF. Here the CDR3 DNA reads TGTGCCAGCTCACCACCGGTGGGAGCGAACACCGGGGAGCTGTTTTTT.

As DNA, the CDR3 is TGTGCCAGCACCCTCCGGGGCCGCACAGATACGCAGTATTTT. This codes for CASTLRGRTDTQYF. The chain carries TRBV28 and TRBJ2-3, with D possibly called TRBD1 or TRBD2 (5 bases each). Trimming stripped 7 bases from V and 1 base from J, with 12 bases between. CDR1 and CDR2 (germline): MDHEN, SYDVKM. The CDR3 contains 14 residues.

V and J are TRBV7-2 and TRBJ2-7; no definite D call. The length of the CDR3 is 13 residues. Germline CDR1 is SGHTA and CDR2 is FQGNSA. Trimming pared 6 bases from V and 3 bases from J, leaving 12 bases between. The CDR3 loop reads CASSRALGYEQYF. DNA for the CDR3: TGTGCCAGCAGTCGGGCTCTAGGCTACGAGCAGTACTTC.

The rearrangement uses TRBV7-3 and TRBJ1-1; tentative D call: TRBD1 (6 bases). The CDR3 contains 14 residues. V gave up 5 bases and J gave up 4 bases, with 14 bases separating them. Germline CDR1 reads SGHTA; CDR2 reads FQGTGA. The CDR3 spells CASSQQGFFTEAFF. The CDR3 DNA is TGTGCCAGCAGCCAGCAGGGGTTTTTCACTGAAGCTTTCTTT.

The V gene is TRBV9, the J gene TRBJ2-1, with a weak D call TRBD1 (5 bases). This CDR3 region has 14 residues. The V end was cut by 4 bases, the J end by 7 bases, with 15 bases between. Germline V CDR1 and CDR2: SGDLS, YYNGEE. This chain's CDR3 is CASSPTTNRNEQFF. The CDR3 DNA reads as TGTGCCAGCAGCCCCACTACAAACAGGAATGAGCAGTTCTTC.

V and J are TRBV27 and TRBJ1-5, with D uncertain. CDR3 size: 16 residues. In germline, CDR1 is MNHEY, CDR2 SMNVEV (reference sequence). The ends were cut back, 1 base at V and 2 bases at J, with 12 bases in the middle. This chain's CDR3 is CASSLFGVSGNQPQHF. CDR3 coding DNA: TGTGCCAGCAGTTTATTCGGGGTCTCGGGCAATCAGCCCCAGCATTTT.

This rearrangement joins TRBV5-6 to TRBJ1-5; 7 bases fit TRBD1. The CDR3 covers 15 residues. CDR1 is SGHDT, CDR2 YYEEEE, per germline. Unmatched junction bases numbered 10, after V lost 4 bases and J lost 6 bases. In nucleotides, the CDR3 is TGTGCCAGCAGCCTGAGACAGGGCGGGACTCAGCCCCAGCATTTT. Translated: CASSLRQGGTQPQHF. The complete variable domain, with remaining parts taken from reference TRBV5-6 and TRBJ1-5, reads DAGVTQSPTHLIKTRGQQVTLRCSPKSGHDTVSWYQQALGQGPQFIFQYYEEEERQRGNFPDRFSGHQFPNYSSELNVNALLLGDSALYLCASSLRQGGTQPQHFGDGTRLSIL.